This record concerns one T cell receptor (beta chain) sequence. A read error may account for a junction end that differs from germline. This sample stems from a study of T cells in Graves' hyperthyroidism and ophthalmopathy. Germline lookup yields CDR1 SGHRS and CDR2 YFSETQ. This CDR3 has 13 residues. RNA transcripts gave rise to amplified TCR beta CDR3 regions. Using the HTBI primer set, a first-round RT-PCR was run on the TCR CDR3. MiXCR, applied by TCRdb to the multiplex PCR reads, yields one record per CDR3 protein. The sample consists of about 360,000 distinct CDR3 sequences, roughly 25% of them appearing once.

The sequence was obtained from a man aged 45 to 65 with Graves' hyperthyroidism. Sequencing input: blood. The rearrangement joins TRBV5-1 to TRBJ1-2, with a tentative D call TRBD1 (6 bases). CDR3 amino acids: CASSFTQGHGHTF. In nucleotides, the CDR3 is TGCGCCAGCAGCTTCACCCAGGGGCATGGCCACACCTTC.